Sequencing of this TCR beta chain was carried out in a study of blood T cell repertoires in COVID-19 (dated by TCRdb to the early 2020s). General notes on the study: Samples from collaborators originated in the United States, Italy and Spain and spanned both the acute and convalescent phases of COVID-19. Where available, HLA class I and class II types were taken from metadata supplied by the sample provider and were not determined by assay-based typing. The sample metadata nearly always contained a de-identified subject ID, COVID-19 status, age in years and sex. The repertoires were released in a freely available public database intended as a resource for research on the immune response to SARS-CoV-2. Deeply sampled blood TCRbeta repertoires from subjects exposed to, actively infected with, or recovered from COVID-19 were included in the dataset. The material from the prospective study consisted of cDNA or gDNA derived from T cells, B-cell-depleted T cells, or PBMCs. The samples were drawn from the first 160 participants of the ongoing ImmuneRACE study and from about 1,200 subjects provided by 6 global collaborators. On the study overall, not on this receptor specifically: The amount of clinical and demographic metadata varied by source and participant and was provided uncurated.

TCRbeta CDR3 regions were amplified from genomic DNA by means of the immunoSEQ Assay, a bias-controlled multiplex PCR. Per the authors' processing: The number of nucleated cells in each sample was estimated from the amplification of reference gene primers within the assay. To quantify the absolute abundance of each unique TCRbeta CDR3 rearrangement, sequence reads were collapsed and filtered. For each sample, productive Simpson clonality was calculated as the square root of Simpson's diversity index across productive rearrangements. As stored in TCRdb, this immuneACCESS dataset retains in-frame rearrangements with V and J assigned. A fraction of the clones does not appear; measured against another copy, unresolved V genes explain less than half of the discrepancy, and the remainder lacks a known reason. V, J and clone size are those of that table, while D and trimming were read from the DNA. Across this sample there are roughly 280,000 clones, with around 84% seen only once. Clones ranked in the top ten supply roughly 4% of the sample.

Comment on this clone: It lacks a known antigen. Base quality data are lacking; no much larger clone is found one base away.

Collaborating institutions collected whole blood in K2EDTA tubes following their own protocols. Collaborator samples were shipped for TCRbeta analysis as frozen whole blood, isolated PBMCs, or DNA extracted from either sample type. This sequence was found in a man aged 55 to 69 with acute or convalescent COVID-19. Specimen: peripheral blood.

CDR3 loop: CASSLRLAGMVGELFF. The DNA sequence is TGTGCCAGCAGCTTACGACTAGCGGGAATGGTCGGGGAGCTGTTTTTT. Here the chain combines TRBV7-2 and TRBJ2-2; 11 central nucleotides agree with TRBD2. The CDR3, from cysteine to phenylalanine, totals 16 residues. Only the CDR3 part of the read is kept: 48 bases, read in frame from the first base. Ends trimmed: V by 2 bases, J by 7 bases; bases unmatched to a gene: 6. The germline V gene yields SGHTA for CDR1 and FQGNSA for CDR2.